Listed below are T cell receptor beta chains from one sample, sequenced in a study of CD8 T cells in ankylosing spondylitis. TCRdb reanalysed the 5' RACE reads using MiXCR and keeps one entry per CDR3 protein. The sample has roughly 130,000 distinct CDR3 sequences, roughly 8.8% seen once; the top ten hold 7.3%. Sequenced material: synovial fluid, either unsorted or a sorted T cell fraction (not recorded which). These receptors were obtained from a male donor with ankylosing spondylitis. Both conserved end residues are trimmed from each CDR3.

V	length	CDR3
TRBV20-1	13	SASPRTGTQETQY
TRBV5-1	11	ASSFSWAYEQY
TRBV29-1	12	SVTGLAGSYEQY
TRBV7-2	12	ASSPRQGRETQY
TRBV4-3	14	ASSQDGGAGANVLT
TRBV20-1	13	SAGPGGFSTDTQY
TRBV9	11	ASSIGTSPQQY
TRBV5-1	14	ASSPPSGVSTDTQY
TRBV5-1	10	ASSLVAGEQY
TRBV5-1	12	ASSLLSVPGELF
TRBV4-2	13	ASSRAGGNDYGYT
TRBV20-1	11	SALGEPHQPQH
TRBV4-2	12	ASSQERGPYEQY
TRBV5-8	12	ASSLARFRETQY
TRBV7-9	13	ASSLEGTAAFGYT
TRBV5-1	11	ASSPDRRETQY
TRBV5-5	12	ASSLDRVLRGQY
TRBV7-2	13	ASSLVTASIGELF
TRBV25-1	9	ASSEFWELF
TRBV27	11	ASSLPVGNEQF
TRBV7-9	13	ASSFWTGGQEKLF
TRBV7-8	10	ASSFPPSEQY
TRBV6-5	15	ASSYSASLLAKNIQY
TRBV24-1	14	ATSDLREDGINEQF
TRBV28	13	ASSLTLGQGYGYT
TRBV7-2	14	ASSLEGTDLNTEAF
TRBV6-5	13	ASSYSGQNTDTQY